Below, 32 T cell receptor beta chains from the same sample are listed, as sequenced in a study of regulatory T cells in long-lasting Graves disease. Described time point: persistent/refractory GD, antithyroid drugs over 5 years with positive TRAb. Generation of the TCR library employed RNA extracted from PBMCs. Building the TCR beta libraries relied on iRepertoire HTBI primers, and CDR3 regions underwent Arm-PCR. TCRdb reprocessed the multiplex PCR reads via MiXCR and lists one record per CDR3 protein. The table lists about 470,000 distinct CDR3 sequences, around 21% of them singletons. The sample consisted of peripheral blood mononuclear cells (PBMCs), taken when the disease was refractory, from a patient treated with antithyroid drugs. The receptor set was obtained from a female donor with Graves disease.

This clonotype was seen repeatedly, ten times or more. This chain connects TRBV27 to TRBJ1-6, with D uncertain. V was cut by 5 bases and J by 7 bases, with 6 bases left in between. The length of the CDR3 is 12 residues. Germline CDR1 MNHEY, CDR2 SMNVEV (reference sequence). CDR3 nucleotides: TGTGCCAGCAGTCTTGGCAATTCACCCCTCCACTTT. Translation: CASSLGNSPLHF.

The rearrangement uses TRBV2 and TRBJ1-5, with D uncertain. CDR1 and CDR2 (germline): SNHLY, FYNNEI. The V gene lost 0 bases and the J gene lost 6 bases, with 9 bases spanning the gap. There are 14 residues in the CDR3. The CDR3 here is CASSEARGIQPQHF. The CDR3 region has the DNA TGTGCCAGCAGTGAAGCTCGGGGTATTCAGCCCCAGCATTTT.

This clonotype came up many times. V usage is TRBV11-2 and J usage is TRBJ2-7, with TRBD2 identical over 8 bases. This CDR3 contains 15 residues. Germline-derived CDR1 and CDR2 are SGHAT and FQNNGV. The V and J ends lost 1 base and 4 bases, in that order; junction bases with no gene match: 6. As DNA, the CDR3 is TGTGCCAGCAGCTTAGTTTCACTAGCGGCATACGAGCAGTACTTC. Protein sequence: CASSLVSLAAYEQYF.

Worth noting for this clonotype: A read error is the likely source, as a far larger clone sits one nucleotide away. The genes are TRBV28 and TRBJ2-1; tentatively, D is TRBD1 (7 bases). Trimming cost V 2 bases and J 13 bases, with 21 bases left between them. This CDR3 region has 15 residues. Per the germline V gene, CDR1 is MDHEN and CDR2 is SYDVKM. For the CDR3, the DNA is TGTGCCAGCAGTTTAGCGCAGGGGGGCGGTGGGACCCAGTTCTTC. It translates to CASSLAQGGGGTQFF.

This clonotype has only a few counts. V and J are TRBV3-1 and TRBJ2-5, with 8 bases aligning to TRBD2. J was trimmed by 4 bases and V by 3 bases; bases with no gene match: 13. Germline CDR1 reads LGHDT; CDR2 reads YNNKEL (reference sequence). This CDR3 is built from 17 residues. The CDR3 nucleotides are TGTGCCAGCAGCCAGAAATTCTCGGGAGGGCCTGTAGAGACCCAGTACTTC. Translating gives CASSQKFSGGPVETQYF.

This clonotype occurred once. J is TRBJ2-4 and V is TRBV7-2, with 9 bases aligning to TRBD1. The CDR3 has 18 amino acids. Per the germline V gene, CDR1 is SGHTA and CDR2 is FQGNSA. V gave up 5 bases and J gave up 2 bases; unmatched junction bases: 13. In DNA, the CDR3 is TGTGCCAGCAGCACCCGGGACAGGGAGGTTCAGACCAAAAACATTCAGTACTTC. Translating it yields CASSTRDREVQTKNIQYF.

This clonotype was found many times. The V call is TRBV6-1, the J call TRBJ1-2; D is unresolved. V was shortened by 6 bases and J by 0 bases, with 8 bases between the two germline ends. Germline V CDR1 and CDR2: MNHNS, SASEGT. CDR3 size: 13 residues. The CDR3, as DNA: TGTGCCAGCAGCGACGGGGCTAACTATGGCTACACCTTC. Translating it yields CASSDGANYGYTF.

The V and J genes are TRBV6-5 and TRBJ2-2; D unclear. The length of the CDR3 is 12 residues. From germline, CDR1 is MNHEY and CDR2 SVGAGI. The ends were cut back, 2 bases at V and 6 bases at J, with 4 bases in the middle. In DNA, the CDR3 is TGTGCCAGCAGTTACAACCCCGGGGAGCTGTTTTTT. Its protein is CASSYNPGELFF.

This clonotype was counted ten times or more. The V and J genes are TRBV27 and TRBJ1-5; 7 bases align to TRBD1. From germline, CDR1 is MNHEY and CDR2 SMNVEV (reference sequence). The V segment lost 6 bases and the J segment 7 bases; nucleotides outside the gene matches: 6. This CDR3 has 13 amino acids. The chain's CDR3 is CASSTGQRQPQHF. CDR3 DNA: TGTGCCAGCAGCACGGGACAGAGACAGCCCCAGCATTTT.

V gene TRBV29-1 combines with J gene TRBJ2-7; the D gene is possibly TRBD1 (5 bases). The CDR3 length is 12 residues. CDR1 is SQVTM, CDR2 ANQGSEA, per germline. The V and J ends lost 4 bases and 2 bases respectively, with 9 bases between them. This CDR3 is CSVVEDTYEQYF. The CDR3 DNA reads as TGCAGCGTTGTAGAGGACACCTACGAGCAGTACTTC.

The V call is TRBV20-1, the J call TRBJ2-5, with TRBD2 identical over 10 bases. Germline-derived CDR1 and CDR2 are DFQATT and SNEGSKA (reference sequence). This CDR3 spans 15 amino acids. V was pared by 3 bases and J by 2 bases, with 6 bases of the junction left unmatched. The CDR3 here is CSARGLAGEQETQYF. The DNA of the CDR3 is TGCAGTGCTAGGGGCCTAGCGGGAGAGCAAGAGACCCAGTACTTC.

This clonotype was recorded at least ten times. The rearrangement joins TRBV10-3 to TRBJ2-7, with D unresolved. The ends were cut back, 3 bases at V and 1 base at J, with 4 bases in the middle. In germline, CDR1 is ENHRY, CDR2 SYGVKD. This CDR3 region has 12 residues. CDR3 amino acids: CAISDRSYEQYF. The CDR3 nucleotides read TGTGCCATCAGTGACAGATCCTACGAGCAGTACTTC.

This clonotype occurred a few times. J is TRBJ2-7 and V is TRBV5-6, with D perhaps matching TRBD2 (6 bases). The CDR3 spans 14 residues. The ends were cut back, 3 bases at V and 2 bases at J, with 12 bases in the middle. Germline CDR1 is SGHDT and CDR2 is YYEEEE. The CDR3 region is CASSWGVITYEQYF. CDR3 nucleotides: TGTGCCAGCAGCTGGGGGGTAATAACCTACGAGCAGTACTTC.

The rearrangement links TRBV28 to TRBJ2-7; 12 bases are a match to TRBD2. Germline CDR1 MDHEN, CDR2 SYDVKM. The CDR3 totals 15 residues. J was trimmed by 3 bases and V by 6 bases; bases with no gene match: 6. DNA for the CDR3: TGTGCCAGCAGCCTAGCGGGAGGGGTAATCTACGAGCAGTACTTC. Translated, it gives CASSLAGGVIYEQYF. Full variable domain (remainder filled in from reference TRBV28 and TRBJ2-7): DVKVTQSSRYLVKRTGEKVFLECVQDMDHENMFWYRQDPGLGLRLIYFSYDVKMKEKGDIPEGYSVSREKKERFSLILESASTNQTSMYLCASSLAGGVIYEQYFGPGTRLTVT.

The chain carries TRBV29-1 and TRBJ2-2; D is uncertain. The germline CDR1 and CDR2 sequences are SQVTM and ANQGSEA. Trimming took off 7 bases at V and 4 bases at J, with 10 bases between the two ends. There are 12 residues in the CDR3. The CDR3 sequence: CSAHGGTGELFF. Here the CDR3 DNA reads TGCAGCGCCCACGGCGGCACCGGGGAGCTGTTTTTT.

The V and J genes are TRBV14 and TRBJ1-1, with D possibly being TRBD1 (5 bases). Trimming removed 4 bases from V and 11 bases from J, with 17 bases in between. The CDR3 loop spans 13 amino acids. Germline loops: CDR1 SGHDN, CDR2 FVKESK. CDR3 protein: CASSPARQRSAFF. In DNA, the CDR3 is TGTGCCAGCAGCCCCGCCCGACAGAGGTCGGCTTTCTTT.

The sample holds a few counts of this clonotype. The chain combines TRBV6-5 with TRBJ2-2, with D possibly matching TRBD1 (6 bases). The CDR3 has 16 amino acids. CDR1 MNHEY and CDR2 SVGAGI come from the germline V gene. Trimming shortened V by 4 bases and J by 7 bases, and 19 bases separated the two germline ends. The CDR3 nucleotides read TGTGCCAGCAGTTCCCCGGTGTTTGGGACACGCGGGGAGCTGTTTTTT. It translates to CASSSPVFGTRGELFF.

This clonotype has a count of ten or more. V usage is TRBV30 and J usage is TRBJ1-2; D perhaps matches TRBD1 (5 bases). Deletions cut 1 base from V and 4 bases from J, with 7 bases between. The CDR3 length is 12 residues. The germline V gene has CDR1 GTSNPN and CDR2 SVGIG (reference sequence). The chain's CDR3 is CAWSAGLYGYTF. CDR3 nucleotide sequence: TGTGCCTGGAGTGCAGGGCTCTATGGCTACACCTTC.

This clonotype has just a few counts. The chain joins TRBV18 to TRBJ1-3, with a weak D call TRBD1 (5 bases). The V end lost 4 bases, the J end lost 0 bases, and 10 bases lay between the germline ends. There are 15 residues in the CDR3. Germline V CDR1 and CDR2: KGHSH, LQKENI. DNA for the CDR3: TGTGCCAGCTCACGGACGGACAACTCTGGAAACACCATATATTTT. Translation gives CASSRTDNSGNTIYF. The whole variable domain, remainder taken from reference TRBV18 and TRBJ1-3, is NAGVMQNPRHLVRRRGQEARLRCSPMKGHSHVYWYRQLPEEGLKFMVYLQKENIIDESGMPKERFSAEFPKEGPSILRIQQVVRGDSAAYFCASSRTDNSGNTIYFGEGSWLTVV.

V usage is TRBV12-3 or TRBV12-4 and J usage is TRBJ1-1, with D uncertain. The CDR3 totals 13 residues. V was clipped by 7 bases and J by 1 base, with 10 bases between them. CDR3 amino acids: CASKYARNTEAFF. DNA of the CDR3: TGTGCCAGCAAGTACGCCCGGAACACTGAAGCTTTCTTT.

The sample holds many counts of this clonotype. The DNA for the CDR3 is TGTGCCAGCAGTTACAAGGTGACCCAGTACTTC. This translates into CASSYKVTQYF. The J gene is TRBJ2-5, the V gene TRBV12-3 or TRBV12-4; D unclear. Trimming removed 4 bases from V and 7 bases from J, with 7 bases in between. The CDR3 totals 11 residues.

V is TRBV29-1 and J is TRBJ2-3; TRBD2 aligns across 8 bases. J lost 4 bases, V lost 4 bases, and 7 bases had no gene match. Germline V gene data show CDR1 as SQVTM and CDR2 as ANQGSEA. The CDR3 contains 14 residues. The CDR3 region is CSVAWSGRSDTQYF. The CDR3 coding sequence is TGCAGCGTTGCTTGGAGCGGGAGATCAGATACGCAGTATTTT.

Turning to this clonotype: Given a much more abundant clone one base away, this may be a read error. The chain couples TRBV28 to TRBJ1-3, with D perhaps matching TRBD1 (5 bases). This CDR3 has 13 residues. Trimming pared 6 bases from V and 4 bases from J, leaving 10 bases between. Germline CDR1 MDHEN, CDR2 SYDVKM. The DNA of the CDR3 is TGTGCCAGCAGCGCGGGGGGAGGAAACACCATATATTTT. This translates into CASSAGGGNTIYF.

The chain is built from TRBV19 and TRBJ1-5; 9 nucleotides align to TRBD1. The CDR3 sequence is 19 residues long. Trimming took 5 bases from V and 0 from J; bases not matched to a gene: 14. Germline V CDR1 and CDR2: LNHDA, SQIVND (reference sequence). CDR3 in amino acids: CASSLHPDRGIYSNQPQHF. CDR3 nucleotides: TGTGCCAGTAGTCTCCACCCCGACAGGGGGATTTATAGCAATCAGCCCCAGCATTTT.

This chain uses TRBV20-1 with TRBJ2-3; D is undetermined. Trimming removed 3 bases from V and 5 bases from J, with 18 bases in between. The CDR3 runs to 15 residues. The germline CDR1 and CDR2 sequences are DFQATT and SNEGSKA (reference sequence). The CDR3 DNA is TGCAGTGCTAGTCTCTATGGAATCTCGGGAGATACGCAGTATTTT. Translation: CSASLYGISGDTQYF.

The V gene is TRBV4-2, the J gene TRBJ1-5, with D maybe TRBD1 (5 bases). Trimming cost V 0 bases and J 3 bases, with 15 bases left between them. Looked up from germline, CDR1 is LGHNA and CDR2 is YNFKEQ. CDR3 size: 17 residues. The CDR3 DNA reads as TGTGCCAGCAGCCAAGATAGTCTCAGGGAGCACAATCAGCCCCAGCATTTT. Encoded protein: CASSQDSLREHNQPQHF.

This clonotype showed up many times. The chain has TRBV27 and TRBJ2-5; 7 bases line up with TRBD1. The CDR3 is made up of 14 amino acids. The junction had 3 bases not matched to a gene; V was cut back by 5 bases and J by 0 bases. CDR1 and CDR2 (germline): MNHEY, SMNVEV (reference sequence). The CDR3 bases are TGTGCCAGCAGTCGGGGACAGTACCAAGAGACCCAGTACTTC. Protein product: CASSRGQYQETQYF.

Only a few counts were recorded for this clonotype. The rearrangement links TRBV20-1 to TRBJ2-3; possibly TRBD1 for D (6 bases). The ends were cut back, 6 bases at V and 2 bases at J, with 12 bases in the middle. CDR1 and CDR2 from the germline V gene are DFQATT and SNEGSKA (reference sequence). This CDR3 comprises 13 residues. CDR3 sequence reads: CSAVGAYTDTQYF. The CDR3 DNA reads as TGCAGTGCCGTGGGGGCTTACACAGATACGCAGTATTTT.

The sample holds many counts of this clonotype. The chain joins TRBV28 to TRBJ1-5; D remains ambiguous. The CDR3 is 15 amino acids. V dropped 1 base and J dropped 1 base, with 8 bases sitting between them. CDR1 MDHEN and CDR2 SYDVKM come from the germline V gene. CDR3 loop: CASSLYGGSNQPQHF. As DNA, the CDR3 is TGTGCCAGCAGTTTATATGGAGGGAGCAATCAGCCCCAGCATTTT.

This clonotype showed up many times. Here the CDR3 reads CASSVQGVGKLFF. CDR3 nucleotides: TGTGCCAGCAGTGTACAGGGCGTTGGAAAACTGTTTTTT. The chain recombines TRBV6-1 with TRBJ1-4; tentatively, D is TRBD1 (6 bases). CDR3 length: 13 residues. Germline-derived CDR1 and CDR2 are MNHNS and SASEGT. V lost 4 bases, J lost 10 bases, and 13 bases lay in between.

V usage is TRBV6-2 or TRBV6-3 and J usage is TRBJ2-2, with unresolved D. Germline lookup yields CDR1 MNHEY and CDR2 SVGEGT. V was pared by 4 bases and J by 0 bases, with 15 bases between. The CDR3 runs to 17 residues. In DNA, the CDR3 is TGTGCCAGCAGTTTCCTCCCCCTCCGAGCGAACACCGGGGAGCTGTTTTTT. Amino acid sequence: CASSFLPLRANTGELFF.

This clonotype has at least ten counts. The rearrangement uses TRBV28 and TRBJ2-7, with 10 bases identical to TRBD1. Germline V gives CDR1 MDHEN, CDR2 SYDVKM. V dropped 8 bases and J dropped 6; count of bases not matched to a gene: 10. The CDR3 extends over 14 amino acids. CDR3 in DNA: TGTGCCAGCTCAAGGACAGGGGGAAGCGGCGAGCAGTACTTC. Translating it yields CASSRTGGSGEQYF.